The subject of this entry is one TCR beta chain. As yet, its antigen is unknown. This sample is part of a study of T-cell reconstitution after alpha-beta-depleted transplantation in children. Study observations and caveats: Recipient T cells and thymic progenitors that survived gave rise to the high TCRbeta diversity observed at day 60 in some patients. Counts and diversity of T cells one year after transplant came mostly from newly produced T cells. Reports say that about two months after transplant, the alpha-beta T cells came out of several hundred graft clones that had expanded.

CDR1 SEHNR and CDR2 FQNEAQ come from the germline V gene (reference sequence). The ends lost 5 bases at V and 7 bases at J; junction bases unmatched: 6. CDR3 length: 14 amino acids. The TCRbeta library incorporated unique molecular identifiers. TCRdb passed the PCR reads through MiXCR, listing each CDR3 protein once. The data contain a few hundred thousand distinct CDR3 sequences, 23% of them singletons. The starting material was PBMCs, mostly from graft donor cells, obtained 180 days after TCRalphabeta/CD19-depleted stem cell transplant. This TCR was recovered from a male patient younger than 18 who had a stem cell transplant for acute lymphoblastic leukemia, so the T cells may come from the graft donor. The chain joins TRBV7-9 to TRBJ2-7, with TRBD1 matching over 12 bases. CDR3 in amino acids: CASSPGQGAGEQYF. The CDR3 nucleotides are TGTGCCAGCAGCCCGGGACAGGGGGCAGGAGAGCAGTACTTC.